The sequence of this T cell receptor (beta chain) was determined in a study of early T cells in non-severe SARS-CoV-2 infection (dated by TCRdb to about 2021). Regarding the complete study: Bulk RNA from unsorted whole blood was used for TCR sequencing, so alpha and beta chains could not be paired.

This clonotype was counted at least ten times. Its antigen target is currently unknown. Base-call qualities are not available, and no considerably larger clone is one nucleotide away. The study was a case-control design nested within a healthcare worker cohort in London, UK, with weekly nasopharyngeal swab PCR tests and blood sampling. Healthcare workers were recruited during the week of the UK lockdown, between 23 and 31 March 2020, and followed weekly for up to roughly 15 weeks. Library preparation was by 5' RACE. Instrument on record: NextSeq 500. The TCR library protocol attached unique molecular identifiers to individual cDNA molecules to correct for sequencing error and PCR bias. Sequencing covered both TCR alpha and beta chains, and within each sample the abundances of alpha and beta sequences were tightly co-correlated. Per the authors' processing: Decombinator V4 was used to perform V gene, J gene and CDR3 annotation of TCR sequences. Expanded TCRs were defined as changing significantly between any two time points under a Poisson model with p below 0.0001. Abundances of TCRs were expressed as counts per million after normalisation to the total number of TCRs sequenced in each sample. VDJdb, accessed 1 November 2021, was searched for CMV, EBV and SARS-CoV-2 annotated TCRs, excluding TCRs annotated for multiple antigens. The public reads were reprocessed in TCRdb via fastp at Q25 and MiXCR, keeping in-frame beta chains. Rows merge per CDR3 protein into single entries with the most common DNA and genes. Clone size and V and J calls follow TCRdb, not the original study. Across this sample there are tens of thousands of distinct CDR3 sequences, with 5% to 6% seen only once. The ten largest clones represent 5% to 6.5% of the sample.

Results and caveats for the whole study, not just this receptor: VDJdb matching was skewed toward anti-spike CD8 responses and likely underestimated virus-specific expansions by missing private and CD4 specificities.

Specimen: whole blood, collected at baseline. The receptor comes from an adult who was a healthcare worker with PCR-confirmed SARS-CoV-2 infection or an uninfected control (not recorded which).

The CDR3 loop reads CSESRGFDTEAFF. The DNA reads as follows: TGCAGTGAATCTAGAGGCTTCGACACTGAAGCTTTCTTT. Recombination connected TRBV20-1 to TRBJ1-1; the D gene remains uncertain. V loses 7 bases of germline sequence and J loses 3 bases, and the interval between the two ends is 15 bases. According to the germline V gene (reference sequence), CDR1 reads DFQATT and CDR2 reads SNEGSKA. The CDR3 measures 13 amino acids from cysteine to phenylalanine. CDR3 DNA is the only sequence kept; it has 39 bases, read in frame from the first base.